The rows below give T cell receptor beta chains drawn from one sample of a study of PD-1 blockade in mismatch repair-deficient tumors. TCRdb's table, derived via immunoSEQ multiplex PCR, lists solely in-frame clones and lacks some. The repertoire holds some 100,000 clones, roughly four fifths seen once, with approximately 6.8% in the top ten. Sequencing used peripheral blood, obtained roughly 35 weeks after starting pembrolizumab. Receptor source: an adult with mismatch repair-deficient cancer. Both conserved end residues are part of each CDR3. The D gene is left open where the match is weak. Size is stated for part of the rows, as once, few or many counts, or as a class when the clone is expanded.

size,V,D,CDR3
NA,TRBV5-1,NA,CASSFGSDSGNTIYF
NA,TRBV11-3,TRBD2,CASSSASGEQYF
few,TRBV4-3,TRBD2,CASSQDTGLAARELFF
NA,TRBV28,TRBD2,CASLLAATSPSMEEQYF
NA,TRBV19,NA,CASSISLSLGGGEQFF
NA,TRBV28,NA,CASSFVGGTDTQYF
NA,TRBV5-4,NA,CASSPSSSDHNIQYF
NA,TRBV5-1,NA,CASSLADSGAIHEQFF
NA,TRBV15,TRBD1,CATSGDRGGEKLFF
NA,TRBV10-3,NA,CAISVGTMGEAFF
NA,TRBV7-6,NA,CASSQGRMNTEAFF
NA,TRBV5-1,TRBD2,CASSLEAGKIYEQYF
NA,TRBV7-6,NA,CASKGRETQYF
NA,TRBV6-5,NA,CASSESGAQHF
NA,TRBV4-2,TRBD2,CASSQDSGLAEETQYF
NA,TRBV4-2,TRBD2,CASTPHGREVLYNEQFF
few,TRBV7-9,NA,CASSLSSYEQYF
NA,TRBV30,NA,CAWSSRGESEAFF
few,TRBV25-1,TRBD2,CASRGTSGFGELFF
NA,TRBV5-1,TRBD1,CASSLAGQGNGEAFF
NA,TRBV14,NA,CASSQNANTEAFF
NA,TRBV9,TRBD2,CASSEGGRALDTQYF